Following are 18 T cell receptor beta chains from one sample sequenced in a study of blood T cell repertoires in COVID-19. Clones were sequenced by immunoSEQ multiplex PCR, and TCRdb holds only the in-frame ones, with some missing. The sample lists 110,000 or so clones, approximately 80% occurring once. The sequenced sample was peripheral blood. These receptors all come from a man aged 80 or over with acute or convalescent COVID-19.

The gene calls are TRBV28 and TRBJ1-1, with 8 bases that match TRBD1. This CDR3 comprises 16 residues. Germline-derived CDR1 and CDR2 are MDHEN and SYDVKM. Unmatched junction bases numbered 10, after V lost 5 bases and J lost 2 bases. This CDR3 reads CASSQPPGQGNTEAFF. The CDR3 DNA sequence: TGTGCCAGCAGTCAACCTCCAGGACAGGGAAACACTGAAGCTTTCTTT.

The chain has TRBV4-1 and TRBJ2-2, with D tentatively TRBD1 (5 bases). Germline values: CDR1 MGHRA, CDR2 YSYEKL. Trimming shortened V by 0 bases and J by 3 bases, and 14 bases separated the two germline ends. The CDR3 is 17 amino acids. The CDR3 nucleotides read TGCGCCAGCAGCCAAGAAGCGTTCCAGGGCGACACCGGGGAGCTGTTTTTT. It encodes CASSQEAFQGDTGELFF.

This clone came up a few times. This chain connects TRBV5-1 to TRBJ2-1, with D tentatively TRBD2 (6 bases). The CDR3 is 17 amino acids. The germline V and J ends were trimmed by 2 bases and 6 bases, with 21 bases remaining between them. The germline V gene has CDR1 SGHRS and CDR2 YFSETQ. The CDR3 DNA sequence: TGCGCCAGCAGCTTTCTGGGAGGCCTATCGGCCATCAATGAGCAGTTCTTC. Its protein product is CASSFLGGLSAINEQFF.

This clone has just one count. The chain joins TRBV27 to TRBJ1-4; TRBD1 agrees at 7 bases. From germline, CDR1 is MNHEY and CDR2 SMNVEV (reference sequence). The junction had 8 bases not matched to a gene; V was cut back by 2 bases and J by 8 bases. The CDR3 loop spans 15 amino acids. This chain's CDR3 is CASSLQGQPSEKLFF. CDR3 DNA sequence: TGTGCCAGCAGTTTACAGGGACAGCCCTCAGAAAAACTGTTTTTT.

This chain uses TRBV7-2 with TRBJ2-5, with TRBD2 matching over 11 bases. With 1 base clipped from V and 5 bases from J, the junction kept 3 bases outside the gene matches. Germline V lookup: CDR1 SGHTA, CDR2 FQGNSA. The CDR3 is made up of 15 amino acids. For the CDR3, the DNA is TGTGCCAGCAGCTTAGGTAGCGGGAGGGGGGAGACCCAGTACTTC. Amino acids: CASSLGSGRGETQYF.

This CDR3 is CASSSDRADEKLFF. The DNA for the CDR3 is TGCGCCAGCAGCTCCGACAGGGCGGATGAAAAACTGTTTTTT. The genes are TRBV5-1 and TRBJ1-4; TRBD1 agrees at 7 bases. CDR3 length equals 14 residues. V lost 3 bases and J lost 6; bases outside the gene matches: 5. The germline CDR1 and CDR2 sequences are SGHRS and YFSETQ.

The rearrangement joins TRBV14 to TRBJ2-1; 12 bases align to TRBD2. CDR1 and CDR2 (germline): SGHDN, FVKESK. V dropped 4 bases and J dropped 7; count of bases not matched to a gene: 11. This CDR3 is 17 amino acids long. CDR3 amino acids: CASSPPGLAGGTNEQFF. CDR3 in DNA: TGTGCCAGCAGCCCCCCCGGGCTAGCGGGAGGGACAAATGAGCAGTTCTTC. Supplemented by reference TRBV14 and TRBJ2-1, the full variable domain reads EAGVTQFPSHSVIEKGQTVTLRCDPISGHDNLYWYRRVMGKEIKFLLHFVKESKQDESGMPNNRFLAERTGGTYSTLKVQPAELEDSGVYFCASSPPGLAGGTNEQFFGPGTRLTVL.

The rearrangement links TRBV5-1 to TRBJ1-6; D unclear. V was cut by 0 bases and J by 0 bases, with 4 bases left in between. This CDR3 comprises 15 residues. Germline V gene sequence: CDR1 SGHRS, CDR2 YFSETQ. The CDR3 bases are TGCGCCAGCAGCTTGGGGAGCTCCTATAATTCACCCCTCCACTTT. Its protein product is CASSLGSSYNSPLHF.

V and J are TRBV5-1 and TRBJ2-7; 10 bases are a match to TRBD1. This CDR3 has 16 amino acids. V was pared by 4 bases and J by 5 bases, with 12 bases of the junction left unmatched. Germline CDR1 and CDR2: SGHRS and YFSETQ. In nucleotides, the CDR3 is TGCGCCAGCAGCAAAACGTGGGACAGGGGCACGCACGAGCAGTACTTC. This gives the protein CASSKTWDRGTHEQYF. Combining the CDR3 with reference TRBV5-1 and TRBJ2-7 gives the whole variable domain KAGVTQTPRYLIKTRGQQVTLSCSPISGHRSVSWYQQTPGQGLQFLFEYFSETQRNKGNFPGRFSGRQFSNSRSEMNVSTLELGDSALYLCASSKTWDRGTHEQYFGPGTRLTVT.

The chain links TRBV6-2 or TRBV6-3 to TRBJ1-1; TRBD1 agrees at 8 bases. Germline CDR1 MNHEY, CDR2 SVGEGT. There are 14 residues in the CDR3. V gave up 2 bases and J gave up 6 bases; unmatched junction bases: 5. The chain's CDR3 is CASSYRGQASEAFF. CDR3 coding DNA: TGTGCCAGCAGTTACCGGGGACAGGCCTCTGAAGCTTTCTTT.

V is TRBV6-2 or TRBV6-3 and J is TRBJ2-3, with 10 bases that match TRBD2. The CDR3 extends over 18 amino acids. Per the germline V gene, CDR1 is MNHEY and CDR2 is SVGEGT. J lost 2 bases, V lost 0 bases, and 8 bases had no gene match. The CDR3 reads CASSYSTVLAGATDTQYF. Written as DNA, the CDR3 is TGTGCCAGCAGTTACTCTACCGTTCTAGCGGGGGCCACAGATACGCAGTATTTT.

CDR3 bases: TGTGCCAGCAGCTTTGCAGGGATCAATCAGCCCCAGCATTTT. It yields the protein CASSFAGINQPQHF. This rearrangement joins TRBV5-4 to TRBJ1-5; D is possibly TRBD1 (5 bases). The germline V and J ends were trimmed by 2 bases and 3 bases, with 9 bases remaining between them. Per the germline V gene, CDR1 is SGHNT and CDR2 is YYREEE (reference sequence). This CDR3 region has 14 residues. The whole variable domain, remainder taken from reference TRBV5-4 and TRBJ1-5, is ETGVTQSPTHLIKTRGQQVTLRCSSQSGHNTVSWYQQALGQGPQFIFQYYREEENGRGNFPPRFSGLQFPNYSSELNVNALELDDSALYLCASSFAGINQPQHFGDGTRLSIL.

The chain is built from TRBV3-1 (or the pseudogene TRBV3-2) and TRBJ1-1, with D unresolved. CDR3 length: 16 residues. V was pared by 0 bases and J by 3 bases, with 14 bases between. CDR1 is LGHDT and CDR2 is YNNKEL in the germline V gene (reference sequence). Here the CDR3 reads CASSQDRGRLDTEAFF. The CDR3 DNA sequence: TGTGCCAGCAGCCAAGATCGAGGAAGGTTGGACACTGAAGCTTTCTTT.

The V and J genes are TRBV27 and TRBJ2-5; TRBD2 aligns across 7 bases. Trimming cost V 1 base and J 4 bases; bases outside gene matches: 3. CDR3 length: 14 amino acids. CDR1 is MNHEY, CDR2 SMNVEV, per germline (reference sequence). The CDR3 bases are TGTGCCAGCAGTTTATTTACGGGAGGAGAGACCCAGTACTTC. Amino acids: CASSLFTGGETQYF.

The chain has TRBV2 and TRBJ1-4, with D maybe TRBD1 (6 bases). The V gene lost 6 bases and the J gene lost 5 bases, with 16 bases spanning the gap. Germline V gene sequence: CDR1 SNHLY, CDR2 FYNNEI. The CDR3 is made up of 15 amino acids. CDR3 DNA: TGTGCCAGCAGCAAGACCGGGACAATCAATGAAAAACTGTTTTTT. Amino acids: CASSKTGTINEKLFF. The full variable domain, rest sourced from reference TRBV2 and TRBJ1-4, is EPEVTQTPSHQVTQMGQEVILRCVPISNHLYFYWYRQILGQKVEFLVSFYNNEISEKSEIFDDQFSVERPDGSNFTLKIRSTKLEDSAMYFCASSKTGTINEKLFFGSGTQLSVL.

The chain has TRBV27 and TRBJ1-5, with 8 bases matching TRBD1. Germline trimming cut 2 bases from V and 2 bases from J; bases unmatched to any gene: 2. Looked up from germline, CDR1 is MNHEY and CDR2 is SMNVEV (reference sequence). The CDR3 runs 15 residues. For the CDR3, the DNA is TGTGCCAGCAGTTTAAACAGGGGGGGCAATCAGCCCCAGCATTTT. This gives the protein CASSLNRGGNQPQHF.

The chain has TRBV11-2 and TRBJ2-3, with D perhaps TRBD1 (6 bases). The CDR3 runs 15 residues. Germline V gene sequence: CDR1 SGHAT, CDR2 FQNNGV. Trimming removed 3 bases at V and 0 bases at J, with 10 bases between. This chain's CDR3 is CASSFGRGSTDTQYF. Written as DNA, the CDR3 is TGTGCCAGCAGCTTCGGCAGGGGAAGCACAGATACGCAGTATTTT.

V gene TRBV5-1 combines with J gene TRBJ2-7; 12 positions agree with TRBD1. Germline V gives CDR1 SGHRS, CDR2 YFSETQ. Trimming cost V 2 bases and J 7 bases; bases outside gene matches: 7. The CDR3 consists of 15 residues. CDR3 bases: TGCGCCAGCAGCTTCTCCGGGACAGGGGGCCGGGAGCAGTACTTC. Translation gives CASSFSGTGGREQYF.